A selection of T cell receptor beta chains follows, all from one sample in a study of glioma-infiltrating T cells. MiXCR, applied by TCRdb to the multiplex PCR reads, yields one record per CDR3 protein. In the table there are roughly 100,000 distinct CDR3 sequences, around 29% of which are singletons. Sequencing used glioma tissue, nonneoplastic brain tissue, or PBMCs (not recorded which). These receptors originate from a human donor with low-grade glioma or glioblastoma, undergoing nonglioma brain surgery, or in good health (not recorded which). Both conserved end residues are part of each CDR3. Each record gives: V gene, clone size, J gene, D gene, CDR3 protein, CDR3 DNA. D genes are given only for firm matches. Size values are once, few and many counts, or a class for expanded clones, and some rows have none.

TRBV12-3/TRBV12-4	few	TRBJ2-7	NA	CASSFGASRHFEQYF	TGTGCCAGCAGTTTCGGGGCGTCGCGACATTTCGAGCAGTACTTC
TRBV6-1	many	TRBJ1-6	TRBD1	CASSQGQGSSPLHF	TGTGCCAGCAGTCAGGGACAGGGGAGTTCACCCCTCCACTTT
TRBV28	many	TRBJ2-7	TRBD2	CASRLAGLSYEQYF	TGTGCCAGCAGGCTAGCGGGGCTCTCCTACGAGCAGTACTTC
TRBV5-6	NA	TRBJ2-3	NA	CASSLRLVRADTQYF	TGTGCCAGCAGCTTGCGACTAGTTCGGGCAGATACGCAGTATTTT
TRBV6-4	many	TRBJ1-2	NA	CASSVEDSTNYGYTF	TGTGCCAGCAGTGTGGAGGACAGCACTAACTATGGCTACACCTTC
TRBV27	many	TRBJ1-1	NA	CASRVVGNTEAFF	TGTGCCAGCAGAGTCGTCGGGAACACTGAAGCTTTCTTT
TRBV12-3/TRBV12-4	few	TRBJ2-3	TRBD2	CASRITGGGTDTQYF	TGTGCCAGCAGAATCACGGGGGGGGGCACAGATACGCAGTATTTT
TRBV5-1	NA	TRBJ2-7	NA	CASSVNTETYEQYF	TGCGCCAGCAGCGTGAACACAGAGACCTACGAGCAGTACTTC
TRBV27	many	TRBJ1-2	NA	CASSFSGNYGYTF	TGTGCCAGCAGCTTCTCCGGAAACTATGGCTACACCTTC
TRBV28	many	TRBJ1-2	NA	CASSWQYGYTF	TGTGCCAGCAGTTGGCAATATGGCTACACCTTC
TRBV6-1	many	TRBJ1-1	NA	CASGLDSHTEAFF	TGTGCCAGCGGACTTGATTCCCACACTGAAGCTTTCTTT
TRBV4-3	NA	TRBJ1-1	TRBD1	CASSQVDRGNAEAFF	TGCGCCAGCAGCCAAGTTGACAGGGGGAACGCTGAAGCTTTCTTT
TRBV6-1	many	TRBJ1-3	TRBD1	CASSVEGASGNTIYF	TGTGCCAGCAGTGTAGAGGGGGCAAGTGGAAACACCATATATTTT
TRBV7-6	NA	TRBJ1-1	NA	CASSSRENTEAFF	TGTGCCAGCAGCTCGCGGGAGAACACTGAAGCTTTCTTT
TRBV6-1	many	TRBJ1-2	NA	CASSTVSQGPRDF	TGTGCCAGCAGTACGGTCTCGCAGGGTCCGCGTGACTTC
TRBV4-3	NA	TRBJ1-2	NA	CASSQDIGNLNYGYTF	TGCGCCAGCAGCCAAGATATCGGGAATCTTAACTATGGCTACACCTTC
TRBV7-8	many	TRBJ1-1	NA	CASSLVQGGGTEAFF	TGTGCCAGCAGCTTAGTCCAGGGAGGAGGTACTGAAGCTTTCTTT
TRBV20-1	NA	TRBJ1-6	NA	CSADSPGGNSPIHF	TGCAGTGCAGACTCACCGGGTGGTAACTCACCCATCCACTTT
TRBV4-3	many	TRBJ1-2	NA	CASSQESSNYGYTF	TGCGCCAGCAGCCAAGAGAGCTCTAACTATGGCTACACCTTC
TRBV3-1	NA	TRBJ2-7	NA	CASSEGSYEQYF	TGTGCCAGCTCGGAGGGTTCCTACGAGCAGTACTTC
TRBV10-3	many	TRBJ2-3	NA	CAINAGSSTDTQYF	TGTGCCATCAACGCTGGGTCTAGCACAGATACGCAGTATTTT
TRBV24-1	NA	TRBJ2-7	NA	CATSDPTSLTQYF	TGTGCCACCAGTGACCCGACATCTCTGACGCAGTACTTC
TRBV7-6	many	TRBJ2-3	NA	CASSPFEGRGTDTQYF	TGTGCCAGCAGTCCCTTCGAGGGACGGGGGACAGATACGCAGTATTTT
TRBV18	NA	TRBJ1-2	NA	CASSPPVQAGRNGYTF	TGTGCCAGCTCACCCCCGGTGCAGGCCGGGAGGAATGGCTACACCTTC
TRBV27	many	TRBJ2-7	NA	CASSLQGRDYEQYF	TGTGCCAGCAGTTTACAGGGGAGGGACTACGAGCAGTACTTC
TRBV5-1	NA	TRBJ1-3	NA	CASSAPAGNTIYF	TGCGCCAGCAGCGCACCAGCTGGAAACACCATATATTTT
TRBV12-3/TRBV12-4	NA	TRBJ1-3	TRBD1	CASSPSVGGTDPAPPNSSGNTIYF	TGTGCCAGCAGTCCCTCGGTGGGGGGGACAGACCCCGCACCCCCAAACAGCTCTGGAAACACCATATATTTT
TRBV20-1	medium-sized	TRBJ2-7	NA	CSASGDDEYEQYF	TGCAGTGCTAGCGGCGACGACGAGTACGAGCAGTACTTC
TRBV4-1	NA	TRBJ2-1	TRBD2	CASSQEGAGVLYNEQFF	TGCGCCAGCAGCCAAGAGGGAGCGGGGGTACTATACAATGAGCAGTTCTTC
TRBV6-6	few	TRBJ2-2	NA	CASSYSPPITGELFF	TGTGCCAGCAGTTACTCGCCACCCATCACCGGGGAGCTGTTTTTT
TRBV6-1	many	TRBJ1-1	NA	CASSKDSITEAFF	TGTGCCAGCAGCAAGGACAGCATCACTGAAGCTTTCTTT
TRBV7-9	NA	TRBJ1-2	NA	CASSNRDYNGYTF	TGTGCCAGCAGTAACAGGGATTATAATGGCTACACCTTC
TRBV14	many	TRBJ2-5	TRBD1	CASSRNRGETQYF	TGTGCCAGCAGCCGAAACAGGGGTGAGACCCAGTACTTC